Listed below are T cell receptor beta chains from one sample, sequenced in a study of blood T cells in healthy people across ages. TCRdb called the 5' RACE reads again in MiXCR, with one record for every CDR3 protein. The sample lists about 1.6 million distinct CDR3 sequences; 30% to 40% were seen once. What was sequenced was blood. These receptors all come from a woman aged 25 to 39 in good health. The CDR3 runs from the conserved cysteine through the conserved F or W. The D gene is left open where the match is weak. Clone size is shown for a subset of rows, as once, few, many or a class of expanded clone.

TRBJ2-5,NA,TRBV29-1,many,CSVLVETQYF,TGCAGCGTCCTGGTGGAGACCCAGTACTTC
TRBJ2-2,TRBD2,TRBV29-1,many,CSVVRGDGELFF,TGCAGCGTTGTTCGGGGGGACGGGGAGCTGTTTTTT
TRBJ1-2,NA,TRBV7-9,NA,CASSLDSPDGYTF,TGTGCCAGCAGCTTAGATAGTCCTGATGGCTACACCTTC
TRBJ2-7,NA,TRBV10-3,NA,CAISEFGQGGEQYF,TGTGCCATCAGTGAGTTCGGGCAGGGGGGCGAGCAGTACTTC
TRBJ2-3,TRBD1,TRBV6-5,NA,CASSRTGRWDTQYF,TGTGCCAGCAGCCGGACAGGGCGGTGGGATACGCAGTATTTT
TRBJ2-5,NA,TRBV12-3/TRBV12-4,few,CASSFWVLTGAQETQYF,TGTGCCAGCAGTTTTTGGGTATTGACAGGAGCCCAAGAGACCCAGTACTTC
TRBJ1-6,NA,TRBV20-1,few,CSARREGLRNSPLHF,TGCAGTGCTAGAAGGGAAGGCCTAAGGAATTCACCCCTCCACTTT
TRBJ2-1,TRBD2,TRBV28,NA,CASSTPSGKQWDEQFF,TGTGCCAGCAGTACCCCTAGCGGGAAACAATGGGATGAGCAGTTCTTC
TRBJ2-7,NA,TRBV4-1,NA,CASGQSQVGLYEQYF,TGCGCCAGCGGCCAAAGCCAGGTGGGGCTCTACGAGCAGTACTTC
TRBJ1-4,TRBD1,TRBV20-1,NA,CSAREQGGGEKLFF,TGCAGTGCTAGAGAACAGGGGGGGGGTGAAAAACTGTTTTTT
TRBJ2-3,NA,TRBV24-1,many,CATSDLLTDTQYF,TGTGCCACCAGTGATTTGCTGACAGATACGCAGTATTTT
TRBJ2-5,TRBD2,TRBV2,NA,CASKASGGAWETQYF,TGTGCCAGCAAGGCTAGCGGGGGGGCCTGGGAGACCCAGTACTTC
TRBJ1-1,NA,TRBV7-2,NA,CASSQGAITEAFF,TGTGCCAGCAGCCAGGGAGCCATCACTGAAGCTTTCTTT
TRBJ2-1,TRBD2,TRBV27,NA,CASRFNSGSGYEQFF,TGTGCCAGTAGATTTAATAGCGGGAGTGGCTATGAGCAGTTCTTC
TRBJ2-7,TRBD1,TRBV27,few,CASRHRDRGLSYEQYF,TGTGCCAGCAGACACCGGGACAGGGGCCTCTCCTACGAGCAGTACTTC
TRBJ2-7,TRBD2,TRBV11-2,NA,CASSLLAGGFTYEQYF,TGTGCCAGCAGCTTATTGGCGGGGGGATTCACCTACGAGCAGTACTTC
TRBJ1-6,TRBD1,TRBV20-1,few,CSARDPRGPGSPLHF,TGCAGTGCTAGAGATCCTAGGGGGCCCGGGTCACCCCTCCACTTT
TRBJ1-6,TRBD1,TRBV20-1,few,CSARDSGQVSSPLHF,TGCAGTGCTAGGGATTCGGGACAGGTCTCCTCACCCCTCCACTTT
TRBJ2-1,NA,TRBV7-9,NA,CASSYQGKRYNEQFF,TGTGCCAGCAGCTACCAGGGGAAGAGGTACAATGAGCAGTTCTTC
TRBJ2-1,NA,TRBV4-1,NA,CASSLGVPNEQFF,TGCGCCAGCAGCCTCGGGGTACCCAATGAGCAGTTCTTC
TRBJ2-1,TRBD1,TRBV3-1,NA,CASSQRRQTGVRNEQFF,TGTGCCAGCAGCCAAAGGAGACAGACAGGGGTCCGCAATGAGCAGTTCTTC
TRBJ1-2,TRBD1,TRBV20-1,NA,CSARDSGTAVYGYTF,TGCAGTGCTAGAGATTCGGGGACAGCGGTTTATGGCTACACCTTC
TRBJ2-1,NA,TRBV20-1,few,CSASERGVFYNEQFF,TGCAGTGCTTCCGAGAGGGGAGTATTCTACAATGAGCAGTTCTTC
TRBJ1-1,NA,TRBV11-2,once,CASSPMERTGNTEAFF,TGTGCCAGCAGTCCGATGGAGCGGACGGGTAACACTGAAGCTTTCTTT
TRBJ2-5,TRBD1,TRBV5-6,few,CASSGGTGIQETQYF,TGTGCCAGCAGCGGGGGGACAGGGATACAAGAGACCCAGTACTTC
TRBJ1-1,NA,TRBV4-1,NA,CASSQETPTHMNTEAFF,TGCGCCAGCAGCCAAGAGACACCGACCCACATGAACACTGAAGCTTTCTTT
TRBJ2-1,TRBD1,TRBV7-3,NA,CASSSWTGLEQFF,TGTGCCAGCAGCTCATGGACAGGGCTTGAGCAGTTCTTC
TRBJ2-7,NA,TRBV2,NA,CASIGQSSYEQYF,TGTGCCAGCATAGGACAGAGCTCCTACGAGCAGTACTTC
TRBJ1-4,TRBD1,TRBV5-5,NA,CASSLAARGRSNEKLFF,TGTGCCAGCAGCTTGGCGGCCAGGGGGCGATCAAATGAAAAACTGTTTTTT
TRBJ2-1,NA,TRBV29-1,many,CSVEPNSEQFF,TGCAGCGTTGAACCCAACTCTGAGCAGTTCTTC
TRBJ1-2,NA,TRBV2,few,CASTPNSGQYGYTF,TGTGCCAGCACCCCGAACTCAGGGCAGTATGGCTACACCTTC
TRBJ1-1,NA,TRBV11-2,NA,CASSLEIGRSTEAFF,TGTGCCAGCAGCTTAGAGATAGGGAGGAGCACTGAAGCTTTCTTT
TRBJ1-6,NA,TRBV7-9,NA,CASSTLKDSPLHF,TGTGCCAGCAGCACCCTCAAGGATTCACCCCTCCACTTT
TRBJ2-7,NA,TRBV5-1,NA,CPSSFLGSEQYF,TGCCCCAGCAGCTTTTTGGGGTCCGAGCAGTACTTC
TRBJ2-1,TRBD1,TRBV7-3,NA,CASARGRDLNEQFF,TGTGCCAGCGCCAGGGGGCGCGATCTCAATGAGCAGTTCTTC
TRBJ1-5,NA,TRBV12-3/TRBV12-4,many,CASSLAENQPQHF,TGTGCCAGCAGCTTAGCGGAGAATCAGCCCCAGCATTTT
TRBJ1-2,NA,TRBV4-1,NA,CASSQVVAAGHNGYTF,TGCGCCAGCAGCCAAGTGGTGGCAGCGGGCCACAATGGCTACACCTTC
TRBJ2-1,NA,TRBV28,few,CASSSQGLVYNEQFF,TGTGCCAGCAGTTCTCAGGGGCTTGTCTACAATGAGCAGTTCTTC
TRBJ2-2,TRBD2,TRBV7-3,NA,CASSESGRAGAGELFF,TGTGCCAGCAGCGAGAGCGGGAGGGCCGGTGCCGGGGAGCTGTTTTTT
TRBJ2-1,NA,TRBV10-3,few,CAISDNRDSYNEQFF,TGTGCCATCAGTGACAACAGGGACTCCTACAATGAGCAGTTCTTC
TRBJ1-1,TRBD1,TRBV9,NA,CASSTQPGTARGVNTEAFF,TGTGCCAGCAGCACTCAGCCCGGGACAGCCCGTGGCGTGAACACTGAAGCTTTCTTT
TRBJ2-4,NA,TRBV4-1,NA,CASSPLSLRVGAKNIQYF,TGCGCCAGCAGCCCTCTTTCTTTGCGGGTGGGCGCCAAAAACATTCAGTACTTC
TRBJ2-1,NA,TRBV11-2,NA,CASSLNRASSYNEQFF,TGTGCCAGCAGCTTAAATCGGGCAAGCTCCTACAATGAGCAGTTCTTC
TRBJ2-5,NA,TRBV20-1,few,CSVFGPGLYQETQYF,TGCAGTGTCTTCGGACCGGGTCTGTACCAAGAAACCCAGTACTTC
TRBJ2-1,TRBD2,TRBV12-3/TRBV12-4,NA,CASSRLAGGQAGQFF,TGTGCCAGCAGTCGACTAGCGGGAGGGCAGGCTGGGCAGTTCTTC
TRBJ1-5,NA,TRBV20-1,NA,CSASEESQNQPQHF,TGCAGTGCTAGCGAGGAAAGCCAAAATCAGCCCCAGCATTTT
TRBJ1-6,NA,TRBV12-3/TRBV12-4,few,CASKVYNSPLHF,TGTGCCAGCAAGGTCTATAATTCACCCCTCCACTTT
TRBJ1-2,NA,TRBV3-1,few,CASSHTDRGSYGYTF,TGTGCCAGCAGCCATACGGACAGAGGTTCCTATGGCTACACCTTC
TRBJ2-7,TRBD2,TRBV5-1,NA,CASSLDGASGNEQYF,TGCGCCAGCAGCTTGGACGGGGCTAGCGGGAACGAGCAGTACTTC
TRBJ2-5,NA,TRBV6-1,once,CASSVQGLWEETQYF,TGTGCCAGTAGTGTCCAGGGTTTATGGGAAGAGACCCAGTACTTC
TRBJ1-1,NA,TRBV21-1,NA,CASSNLGTGLEAFF,TGTGCCAGCAGCAATTTAGGGACCGGTCTAGAAGCTTTCTTT
TRBJ2-5,NA,TRBV7-3,few,CASSLKVAGTLETQYF,TGTGCCAGCAGCTTAAAGGTGGCAGGGACCCTGGAGACCCAGTACTTC